This entry features one T cell receptor (beta chain) sequence. Antigen: not known. The observed sequence ends 3 residues before the CDR3 terminus, with the missing tail filled in from the germline J gene. The data originate from a study of T cells in women clearing cervical HPV infection. General observations from the study: TRBV6-7 abundance was lower in cases than controls (roughly 0.11% versus 0.16%).

Germline V lookup: CDR1 SGHKS, CDR2 YYEKEE (reference sequence). Trimming took 3 bases from V and 4 from J; bases not matched to a gene: 1. This CDR3 spans 13 amino acids. Measured with immunoSEQ multiplex PCR; TCRdb has only the in-frame clones, and not every one. Here the sample table reports 35,000 to 45,000 clones. The J gene is TRBJ1-3, the V gene TRBV5-5; TRBD1 aligns across 7 bases. This receptor was identified in a woman aged 18-70 years with a cervical HPV16 infection that either progressed to CIN3+ or cleared (not recorded which). Specimen: blood buffy coat. The CDR3 protein is CASSWGQGNTIYF. The covered CDR3 bases are TGTGCCAGCAGCTGGGGACAGGGAAACACC.